The rows below give T cell receptor beta chains drawn from one sample of a study of cytomegalovirus exposure and HLA in healthy donors. Method: immunoSEQ multiplex PCR; TCRdb's copy keeps in-frame clones and lacks some. The sample carries around 140,000 clones, almost 85% recorded once. Sequences were obtained from PBMCs. These receptors were obtained from a young man in good health and CMV-seropositive. Each CDR3 is given with its conserved first and last residue. The D gene is left open where the match is weak. Clone size appears in some rows only: once, few, many, or a class for an expanded clone.

j_gene,d_gene,v_gene,abundance,CDR3nt,CDR3aa
TRBJ1-1,-,TRBV7-6,-,TGTGCCAGCAGCGTACAGGGTATGAACACTGAAGCTTTCTTT,CASSVQGMNTEAFF
TRBJ2-1,-,TRBV19,-,TGTGCCAGTAGCAACGGTGTCCACAATGAGCAGTTCTTC,CASSNGVHNEQFF
TRBJ2-1,-,TRBV6-6,-,TGTGCCAGCAGACCGAAGCAGGGGTACTCCTACAATGAGCAGTTCTTC,CASRPKQGYSYNEQFF
TRBJ2-7,-,TRBV25-1,-,TGTGCCAGCAGTGAATTCGGGTCGAAGGTGCCCTACGAGCAGTACTTC,CASSEFGSKVPYEQYF
TRBJ2-7,TRBD2,TRBV18,once,TGTGCCAGCTCTCCCCCGACTAGCGCGTCACTGGAGTACTTC,CASSPPTSASLEYF
TRBJ2-7,TRBD1,TRBV14,-,TGTGCCAGCAGCCAACTGGGGTTAGGACAGGGCAACTACGAGCAGTACTTC,CASSQLGLGQGNYEQYF
TRBJ1-1,-,TRBV7-8,-,TGTGCCAGCAGCTTAGCCACGGTCCCGAACACTGAAGCTTTCTTT,CASSLATVPNTEAFF
TRBJ2-6,-,TRBV7-2,-,TGTGCCAGCAGCGTTAGGGCCGGGGGAAGGACCAACGTCCTGACTTTC,CASSVRAGGRTNVLTF
TRBJ2-7,-,TRBV19,-,TGTGCCAGCTCGGGGTTCTACGAGCAGTACTTC,CASSGFYEQYF
TRBJ2-6,-,TRBV29-1,-,TGCAGCGTTGAGAGGTGGAGCAGCCTTTCTGGGGCCAACGTCCTGACTTTC,CSVERWSSLSGANVLTF
TRBJ1-2,-,TRBV4-1,-,TGCGCCAGCAGCCAGGGCCACAGCTATGGCTACACCTTC,CASSQGHSYGYTF
TRBJ1-2,-,TRBV30,few,TGTGCCTGGAGTGTCGGGGCTAACTATGGCTACACCTTC,CAWSVGANYGYTF
TRBJ2-4,-,TRBV5-1,-,TGCGCCAGCAGTTCCGCGGGAGCCAAAAACATTCAGTACTTC,CASSSAGAKNIQYF
TRBJ2-7,TRBD2,TRBV18,-,TGTGCCAGCTCACCAAACGGGAGGGGCGAGCAGTACTTC,CASSPNGRGEQYF
TRBJ2-3,TRBD2,TRBV30,-,TGTGCCTGGAGTGTACTCGCGGGAGCAGGTACAGATACGCAGTATTTT,CAWSVLAGAGTDTQYF
TRBJ1-1,-,TRBV4-1,-,TGCGCCAGCAGCCAAGATAGCAGGGGCCCTGAAGCTTTCTTT,CASSQDSRGPEAFF
TRBJ2-5,-,TRBV27,-,TGTGCCAGCAGTTTAGGGGGGAGCGTGGGGACCCAGTACTTC,CASSLGGSVGTQYF
TRBJ1-4,-,TRBV4-1,-,TGCGCCAGCACCCCGGGGAGGGCCAGGGGAACTAATGAAAAACTGTTTTTT,CASTPGRARGTNEKLFF
TRBJ1-2,TRBD1,TRBV7-9,-,TGTTCCAGCAGCCAATCAACAGGGGGATACGGCTACACCTTC,CSSSQSTGGYGYTF
TRBJ1-2,TRBD1,TRBV5-1,few,TGCGCCAGCAGCTTGGGCGTCGGGACAGGGGCCTCCGATGGCTACACCTTC,CASSLGVGTGASDGYTF
TRBJ1-1,TRBD1,TRBV4-2,few,TGTGCCAGCAGCGTAAGGGCAGGGGGCGACACTGAAGCTTTCTTT,CASSVRAGGDTEAFF
TRBJ2-5,-,TRBV5-1,-,TGCGCCAGCAGCCGCCAAGGGGTCCAAGAGACCCAGTACTTC,CASSRQGVQETQYF
TRBJ1-2,TRBD1,TRBV19,-,TGTGCCAGTAGTACCCAGGGACAGGGGAACTATGGCTACACCTTC,CASSTQGQGNYGYTF
TRBJ1-4,-,TRBV13,once,TGTGCCAGCAGCCCGAGACTAAGCGGCGAAAAACTGTTTTTT,CASSPRLSGEKLFF
TRBJ1-1,-,TRBV28,-,TGTGCCAGCAGTTCCGGCAGGGAGGCTGAAGCTTTCTTT,CASSSGREAEAFF
TRBJ2-7,-,TRBV27,-,TGTGCCAGCAGTAAGCGGCCGGACCCCACCGGCAGCTCCTACGAGCAGTACTTC,CASSKRPDPTGSSYEQYF
TRBJ2-7,TRBD1,TRBV5-1,-,TGCGCCAGCAGCCCGGACAGGGGTGTTTGGTACTTC,CASSPDRGVWYF
TRBJ1-4,TRBD1,TRBV5-4,-,TGTGCCAGCAGCTTCGGACAGGCCTCAAATGAAAAACTGTTTTTT,CASSFGQASNEKLFF
TRBJ2-1,TRBD2,TRBV4-2,-,TGTGCCAGCAGCCAAGAGTCGGTAGCGGGGTACAATGAGCAGTTCTTC,CASSQESVAGYNEQFF
TRBJ1-5,TRBD1,TRBV27,-,TGTGCCAGCAGTCTACAGGGGAGCAATCAGCCCCAGCATTTT,CASSLQGSNQPQHF
TRBJ2-6,-,TRBV19,-,TGTGCCAGTAGTAGAGGGGGAGTGGTCGGGGCCAACGTCCTGACTTTC,CASSRGGVVGANVLTF
TRBJ2-5,-,TRBV6-4,-,TGTGCCAGCAGTGACTCGGGGGGATCCCAAGAGACCCAGTACTTC,CASSDSGGSQETQYF
TRBJ2-1,-,TRBV7-6,-,TGTGCCAGCAGCTTAGTTGTATCGGGCAATGAGCAGTTCTTC,CASSLVVSGNEQFF
TRBJ1-4,-,TRBV7-9,-,TGTGCCAGCAGCTGGGGCCGGGGACTCGTTAATGAAAAACTGTTTTTT,CASSWGRGLVNEKLFF
TRBJ1-1,TRBD1,TRBV19,-,TGTGCCAGTAGTGAACAGGGGTCCACTGAAGCTTTCTTT,CASSEQGSTEAFF